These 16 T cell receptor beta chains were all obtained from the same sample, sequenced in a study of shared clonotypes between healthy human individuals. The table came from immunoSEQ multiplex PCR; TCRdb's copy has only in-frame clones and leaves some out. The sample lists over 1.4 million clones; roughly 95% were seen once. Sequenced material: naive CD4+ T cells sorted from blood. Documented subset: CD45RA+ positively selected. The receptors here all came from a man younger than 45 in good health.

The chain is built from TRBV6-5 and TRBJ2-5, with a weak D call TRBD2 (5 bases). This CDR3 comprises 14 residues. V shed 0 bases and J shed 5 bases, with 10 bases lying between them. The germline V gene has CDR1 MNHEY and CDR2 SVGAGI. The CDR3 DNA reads TGTGCCAGCAGTTACTCGAGGCGGGCGGAGACCCAGTACTTC. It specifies CASSYSRRAETQYF.

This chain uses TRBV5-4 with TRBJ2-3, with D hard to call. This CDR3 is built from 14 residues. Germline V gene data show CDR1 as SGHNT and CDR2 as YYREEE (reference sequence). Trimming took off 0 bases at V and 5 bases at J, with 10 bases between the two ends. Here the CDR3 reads CASSLELREDTQYF. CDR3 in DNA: TGTGCCAGCAGCTTGGAACTTCGTGAAGATACGCAGTATTTT.

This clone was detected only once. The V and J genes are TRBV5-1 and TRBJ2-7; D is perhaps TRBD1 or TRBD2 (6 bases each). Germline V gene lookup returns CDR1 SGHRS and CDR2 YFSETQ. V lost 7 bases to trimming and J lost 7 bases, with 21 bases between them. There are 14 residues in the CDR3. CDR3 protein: CASRIGGEYGEQYF. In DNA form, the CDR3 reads TGCGCCAGCCGAATCGGGGGCGAATATGGTGAGCAGTACTTC.

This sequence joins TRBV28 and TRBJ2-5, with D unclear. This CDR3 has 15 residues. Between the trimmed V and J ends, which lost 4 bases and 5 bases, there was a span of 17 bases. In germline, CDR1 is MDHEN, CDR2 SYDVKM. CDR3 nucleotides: TGTGCCAGCAGTTCGCCTCCGAATGGATGGGAGACCCAGTACTTC. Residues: CASSSPPNGWETQYF.

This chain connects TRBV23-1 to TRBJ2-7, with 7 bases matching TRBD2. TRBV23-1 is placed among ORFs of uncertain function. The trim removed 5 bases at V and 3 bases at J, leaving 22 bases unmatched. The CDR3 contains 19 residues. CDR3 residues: CASSASGTTKSPPYYEQYF. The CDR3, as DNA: TGCGCCAGCAGTGCCTCCGGGACTACGAAATCGCCCCCCTACTACGAGCAGTACTTC.

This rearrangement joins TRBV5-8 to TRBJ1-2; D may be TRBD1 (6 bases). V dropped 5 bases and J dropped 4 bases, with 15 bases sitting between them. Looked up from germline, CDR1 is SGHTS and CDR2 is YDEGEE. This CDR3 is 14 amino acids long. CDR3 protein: CASRIPQGIYGYTF. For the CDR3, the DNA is TGTGCCAGCAGAATACCACAGGGTATCTATGGCTACACCTTC. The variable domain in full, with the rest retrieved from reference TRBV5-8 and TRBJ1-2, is EAGVTQSPTHLIKTRGQQATLRCSPISGHTSVYWYQQALGLGLQFLLWYDEGEERNRGNFPPRFSGRQFPNYSSELNVNALELEDSALYLCASRIPQGIYGYTFGSGTRLTVV.

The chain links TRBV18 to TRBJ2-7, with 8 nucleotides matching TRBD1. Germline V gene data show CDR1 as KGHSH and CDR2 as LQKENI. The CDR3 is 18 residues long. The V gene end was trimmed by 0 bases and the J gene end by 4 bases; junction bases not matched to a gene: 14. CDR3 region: CASSPPLGQGAYVYEQYF. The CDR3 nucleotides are TGTGCCAGCTCACCACCGTTAGGCCAGGGGGCGTATGTGTACGAGCAGTACTTC.

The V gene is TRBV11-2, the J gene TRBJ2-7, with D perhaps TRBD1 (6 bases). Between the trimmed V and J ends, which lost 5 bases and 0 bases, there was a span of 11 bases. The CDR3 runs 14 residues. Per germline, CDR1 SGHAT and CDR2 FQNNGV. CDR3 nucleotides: TGTGCCAGCAGCCCCGACAGGAACTCCTACGAGCAGTACTTC. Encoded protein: CASSPDRNSYEQYF.

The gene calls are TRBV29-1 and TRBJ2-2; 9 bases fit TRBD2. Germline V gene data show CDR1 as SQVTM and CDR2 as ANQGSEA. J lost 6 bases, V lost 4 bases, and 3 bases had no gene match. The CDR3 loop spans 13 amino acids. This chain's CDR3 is CSVGGRESGELFF. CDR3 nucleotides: TGCAGCGTTGGCGGGAGGGAGTCCGGGGAGCTGTTTTTT.

The CDR3 sequence: CASSPRDSRLSDYNEQFF. As DNA, the CDR3 is TGTGCCAGCAGCCCACGGGACTCGAGATTAAGTGACTACAATGAGCAGTTCTTC. The rearrangement uses TRBV14 and TRBJ2-1, with D maybe TRBD2 (6 bases). Trimming took 4 bases from V and 3 from J, leaving 22 bases between them. Germline loops: CDR1 SGHDN, CDR2 FVKESK. The CDR3 length is 18 residues.

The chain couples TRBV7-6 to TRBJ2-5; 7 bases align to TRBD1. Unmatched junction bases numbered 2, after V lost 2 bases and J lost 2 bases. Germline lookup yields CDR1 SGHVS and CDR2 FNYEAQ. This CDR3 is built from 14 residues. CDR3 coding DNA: TGTGCCAGCAGCTTAATGGGACAGCAAGAGACCCAGTACTTC. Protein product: CASSLMGQQETQYF.

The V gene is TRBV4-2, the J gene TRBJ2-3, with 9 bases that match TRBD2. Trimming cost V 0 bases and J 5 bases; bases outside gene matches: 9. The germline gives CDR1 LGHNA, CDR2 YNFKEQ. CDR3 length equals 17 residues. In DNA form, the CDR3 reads TGTGCCAGCAGCCAAGAGGGAAGCGGGAGGCCTCGAGATACGCAGTATTTT. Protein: CASSQEGSGRPRDTQYF.

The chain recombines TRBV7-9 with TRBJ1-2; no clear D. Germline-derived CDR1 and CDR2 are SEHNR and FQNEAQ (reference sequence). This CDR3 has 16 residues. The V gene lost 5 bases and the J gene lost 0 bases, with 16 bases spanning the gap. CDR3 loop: CASSPGFGSSNYGYTF. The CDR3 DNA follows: TGTGCCAGCAGCCCGGGATTCGGCAGCTCTAACTATGGCTACACCTTC.

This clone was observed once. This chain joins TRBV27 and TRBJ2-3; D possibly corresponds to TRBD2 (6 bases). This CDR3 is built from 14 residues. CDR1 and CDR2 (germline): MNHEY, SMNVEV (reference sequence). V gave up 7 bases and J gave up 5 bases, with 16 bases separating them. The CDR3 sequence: CASTQSGVGDTQYF. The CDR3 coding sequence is TGTGCCAGCACCCAGTCGGGAGTTGGAGATACGCAGTATTTT.

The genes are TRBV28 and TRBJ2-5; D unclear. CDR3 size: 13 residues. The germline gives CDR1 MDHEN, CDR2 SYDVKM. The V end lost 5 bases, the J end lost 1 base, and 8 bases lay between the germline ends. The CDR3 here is CASSPGPQETQYF. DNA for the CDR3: TGTGCCAGCAGTCCCGGGCCCCAAGAGACCCAGTACTTC.

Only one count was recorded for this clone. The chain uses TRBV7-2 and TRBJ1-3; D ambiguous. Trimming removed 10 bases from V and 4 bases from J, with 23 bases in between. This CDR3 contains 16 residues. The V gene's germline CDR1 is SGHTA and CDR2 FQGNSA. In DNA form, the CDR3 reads TGTGCCACCGGATTCGGCGGCCCGGATATCGGAAACACCATATATTTT. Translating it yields CATGFGGPDIGNTIYF.